This T cell receptor beta chain originates from a study of blood T cell repertoires in COVID-19. The wider study: Samples representing acute and convalescent COVID-19 were sourced from the United States, Italy and Spain.

Authors' data handling: Counts of nucleated cells, estimated from reference gene primer amplification, were obtained. The data were produced by immunoSEQ multiplex PCR, yet TCRdb's version contains in-frame clones alone and is incomplete. The V and J calls and clone size are taken from that table; D and trimming were inferred from the DNA. The data show about 670,000 clones, with over 80% seen just once and about 0.24% held by the top ten. Sequences were obtained from peripheral blood. The sequence came from a woman aged 18-29 years with acute or convalescent COVID-19.

CDR3 in amino acids: CASIVQGTGVYEQYF. In DNA, the CDR3 is TGTGCCAGCATTGTTCAGGGGACAGGGGTTTACGAGCAGTACTTC. The V gene is TRBV28, the J gene TRBJ2-7; 10 nucleotides line up with TRBD1. The CDR3 length is 15 residues. V trimming: 7 bases; J trimming: 4 bases; junction bases outside the gene matches: 10. In germline, CDR1 is MDHEN, CDR2 SYDVKM.